Each of the 20 T cell receptor beta chains below was sequenced from the same sample in a study of blood T cells in healthy people across ages. PCR was performed a second time for about 6 to 11 cycles using a sample-barcoded 5' primer and a J-beta primer mix. TCRdb reprocessed the 5' RACE reads via MiXCR and lists one record per CDR3 protein. The sample holds about 650,000 distinct CDR3 sequences, roughly half seen once. The sequencing sample was made of blood. All receptors come from a woman aged 80 or older in good health.

At least ten counts were recorded for this clonotype. The chain carries TRBV20-1 and TRBJ1-2; D remains unclear. Trimming removed 3 bases from V and 7 bases from J, with 18 bases in between. The CDR3 has 14 residues. CDR1 and CDR2 from the germline V gene are DFQATT and SNEGSKA (reference sequence). CDR3 loop: CSARPGGLTGGYTF. CDR3 nucleotides: TGCAGTGCTAGGCCCGGAGGGCTCACGGGTGGCTACACCTTC.

This clonotype appeared many times. This chain connects TRBV6-2 or TRBV6-3 to TRBJ2-7; 13 bases agree with TRBD2. The CDR3 is 15 residues long. Germline values: CDR1 MNHEY, CDR2 SVGEGT. With V trimmed by 6 bases and J by 4 bases, 6 bases remained unmatched. Here the CDR3 DNA reads TGTGCCAGCAGGCCTAGGACTAGCGGGAGATACGAGCAGTACTTC. Its translation: CASRPRTSGRYEQYF.

In this sample, this clonotype turned up a few times. The rearrangement links TRBV4-1 to TRBJ2-2, with 12 bases that match TRBD2. CDR3 length: 17 residues. The germline CDR1 and CDR2 sequences are MGHRA and YSYEKL. J was trimmed by 6 bases and V by 3 bases; bases with no gene match: 8. The CDR3 sequence: CASSHRLAGVGAGELFF. In DNA, the CDR3 is TGCGCCAGCAGCCACCGACTAGCGGGAGTGGGGGCCGGGGAGCTGTTTTTT.

This clonotype came up many times. The chain links TRBV6-6 to TRBJ2-1; 11 nucleotides match TRBD2. In germline, CDR1 is MNHNY, CDR2 SVGAGI (reference sequence). CDR3 length equals 16 residues. The trim removed 8 bases at V and 9 bases at J, leaving 15 bases unmatched. CDR3 in amino acids: CASGEKRQLAGVEQFF. DNA for the CDR3: TGTGCCAGCGGAGAAAAAAGGCAACTAGCGGGAGTTGAGCAGTTCTTC.

The chain carries TRBV2 and TRBJ2-5; TRBD2 aligns across 11 bases. Germline CDR1 SNHLY, CDR2 FYNNEI. V dropped 1 base and J dropped 13; count of bases not matched to a gene: 11. The CDR3 runs 15 residues. The CDR3 nucleotides are TGTGCCAGCAGTGAAGGGCGACTAGCGGGAAGCGGGCGGTACTTC. Translating it yields CASSEGRLAGSGRYF.

About this clonotype itself: A much bigger clone sits one base away, suggesting this may be a read error. The chain links TRBV14 to TRBJ2-5; the match to TRBD2 covers 8 bases. This CDR3 is built from 12 residues. The germline V gene encodes CDR1 SGHDN and CDR2 FVKESK. Trimming at V came to 7 bases and at J to 11 bases, leaving 9 bases not matched to a gene. The CDR3 sequence: CASMGGGIEQYF. The DNA for the CDR3 is TGTGCCAGCATGGGCGGGGGGATTGAGCAGTACTTC.

V is TRBV3-1 and J is TRBJ2-1; 7 bases agree with TRBD2. The CDR3 is 18 amino acids. Germline V gene data show CDR1 as LGHDT and CDR2 as YNNKEL (reference sequence). Trimming removed 4 bases from V and 3 bases from J; junction bases left unmatched: 15. The CDR3 protein is CASSPITGAGSFYNEQFF. The CDR3, as DNA: TGTGCCAGCAGCCCCATCACTGGAGCGGGGAGTTTCTACAATGAGCAGTTCTTC.

This clonotype was recorded once. A much bigger clone sits one base away, suggesting this may be a read error. The chain's CDR3 is CSAEAELKRVLGSNEQFF. Written as DNA, the CDR3 is TGCAGTGCTGAAGCCGAACTAAAACGGGTACTCGGGAGCAATGAGCAGTTCTTC. The gene calls are TRBV20-1 and TRBJ2-1; a weak D match, TRBD2 (6 bases). V was pared by 5 bases and J by 6 bases, with 29 bases between. Germline-derived CDR1 and CDR2 are DFQATT and SNEGSKA (reference sequence). The CDR3 loop spans 18 amino acids.

This clonotype was observed at least ten times. The chain employs TRBV20-1 and TRBJ1-6; tentatively, D is TRBD1 (6 bases). Germline assignment: CDR1 DFQATT and CDR2 SNEGSKA (reference sequence). This CDR3 region has 16 residues. Trimming cost V 1 base and J 0 bases, with 10 bases left between them. This CDR3 reads CSARAGQSSYNSPLHF. CDR3 coding DNA: TGCAGTGCTAGAGCCGGACAGAGCTCCTATAATTCACCCCTCCACTTT.

This chain links TRBV19 with TRBJ2-1; D is undetermined. The CDR3 runs to 12 residues. Germline lookup yields CDR1 LNHDA and CDR2 SQIVND (reference sequence). V was shortened by 10 bases and J by 2 bases, with 9 bases between the two germline ends. CDR3 DNA: TGTGCCACAGACAACCCCTACAATGAGCAGTTCTTC. Amino acid sequence: CATDNPYNEQFF.

This clonotype was counted a single time. The chain carries TRBV30 and TRBJ2-7; TRBD1 is a possible D gene (5 bases). Trimming stripped 2 bases from V and 4 bases from J, with 9 bases between. CDR3 size: 12 residues. Germline CDR1 GTSNPN, CDR2 SVGIG (reference sequence). The CDR3 reads CAWSSQGYEQYF. The CDR3 DNA follows: TGTGCCTGGAGTTCGCAGGGTTACGAGCAGTACTTC. Together with reference TRBV30 and TRBJ2-7, the CDR3 gives the full variable domain: SQTIHQWPATLVQPVGSPLSLECTVEGTSNPNLYWYRQAAGRGLQLLFYSVGIGQISSEVPQNLSASRPQDRQFILSSKKLLLSDSGFYLCAWSSQGYEQYFGPGTRLTVT.

As to this clonotype: With a much larger clone just one base away, this may be a read error. The rearrangement links TRBV6-1 to TRBJ2-1, with D perhaps matching TRBD1 or TRBD2 (5 bases each). The CDR3 covers 15 residues. Per germline, CDR1 MNHNS and CDR2 SASEGT. Here the CDR3 reads CAGRISGRGYNEQFF. CDR3 in DNA: TGTGCCGGCAGAATATCGGGACGAGGCTACAATGAGCAGTTCTTC.

The chain joins TRBV30 to TRBJ1-4; 7 bases agree with TRBD1. Germline V lookup: CDR1 GTSNPN, CDR2 SVGIG (reference sequence). The CDR3 is made up of 12 amino acids. J gave up 8 bases and V 1 base, and 1 base lay outside the gene matches. CDR3 loop: CAWSGGGEKLFF. CDR3 DNA sequence: TGTGCCTGGAGTGGAGGGGGCGAAAAACTGTTTTTT. The variable domain in full, with the rest retrieved from reference TRBV30 and TRBJ1-4, is SQTIHQWPATLVQPVGSPLSLECTVEGTSNPNLYWYRQAAGRGLQLLFYSVGIGQISSEVPQNLSASRPQDRQFILSSKKLLLSDSGFYLCAWSGGGEKLFFGSGTQLSVL.

This clonotype showed up just a few times. The V and J genes are TRBV5-1 and TRBJ1-1; tentatively, D is TRBD1 (6 bases). This CDR3 has 16 residues. V shed 1 base and J shed 1 base, with 14 bases lying between them. The germline V gene encodes CDR1 SGHRS and CDR2 YFSETQ. CDR3 sequence (DNA): TGCGCCAGCAGCTTGCGGGGGCCCTTGGCGAACACTGAAGCTTTCTTT. It is translated as CASSLRGPLANTEAFF. The variable domain in full, with the rest retrieved from reference TRBV5-1 and TRBJ1-1, is KAGVTQTPRYLIKTRGQQVTLSCSPISGHRSVSWYQQTPGQGLQFLFEYFSETQRNKGNFPGRFSGRQFSNSRSEMNVSTLELGDSALYLCASSLRGPLANTEAFFGQGTRLTVV.

This clonotype showed up many times. V and J are TRBV25-1 and TRBJ2-1; D gene unclear. Looked up from germline, CDR1 is MGHDK and CDR2 is SYGVNS. With 7 bases removed from V and 0 bases from J, the gap between germline ends came to 13 bases. This CDR3 contains 15 residues. CDR3 region: CASTTTPSSYNEQFF. In nucleotides, the CDR3 is TGTGCCAGCACCACGACTCCGAGCTCCTACAATGAGCAGTTCTTC.

The rearrangement uses TRBV6-2 or TRBV6-3 and TRBJ1-6; 10 bases align to TRBD1. The CDR3 loop spans 16 amino acids. Germline-derived CDR1 and CDR2 are MNHEY and SVGEGT. With V trimmed by 5 bases and J by 2 bases, 3 bases remained unmatched. The CDR3: CASSRQGATYNSPLHF. The CDR3 nucleotides read TGTGCCAGCAGTCGACAGGGGGCCACCTATAATTCACCCCTCCACTTT.

Remarks on this clonotype: Since a much larger clone is just one base distant, this may be a read error. V and J are TRBV5-1 and TRBJ2-1; 12 bases are a match to TRBD2. Germline lookup yields CDR1 SGHRS and CDR2 YFSETQ. V was clipped by 4 bases and J by 5 bases; unmatched bases: 4. This CDR3 is built from 15 residues. The CDR3 here is CASSRLAGVDNEQFF. The DNA for the CDR3 is TGCGCCAGCAGCCGACTAGCGGGGGTGGACAATGAGCAGTTCTTC.

The chain couples TRBV20-1 to TRBJ2-3; D remains ambiguous. The CDR3 has 11 amino acids. V lost 6 bases to trimming and J lost 1 base, with 5 bases between them. Per germline, CDR1 DFQATT and CDR2 SNEGSKA (reference sequence). The chain's CDR3 is CSASGTDTQYF. The DNA for the CDR3 is TGCAGTGCCTCTGGCACAGATACGCAGTATTTT.

The V call is TRBV6-1, the J call TRBJ2-1; the D gene is possibly TRBD1 (6 bases). CDR1 and CDR2 from the germline V gene are MNHNS and SASEGT. Trimming shortened V by 6 bases and J by 9 bases, and 12 bases separated the two germline ends. The CDR3 spans 12 residues. The CDR3 loop reads CASRFTGSEQFF. In DNA form, the CDR3 reads TGTGCCAGCAGGTTTACAGGGAGTGAGCAGTTCTTC.

The chain uses TRBV7-2 and TRBJ2-7, with D perhaps matching TRBD1 or TRBD2 (5 bases each). The germline V and J ends were trimmed by 5 bases and 7 bases, with 15 bases remaining between them. CDR3 length equals 13 residues. CDR1 is SGHTA, CDR2 FQGNSA, per germline. The CDR3 loop reads CASSTSSGAEQYF. CDR3 nucleotides: TGTGCCAGCAGCACTTCCTCCGGGGCAGAGCAGTACTTC.